These T cell receptor beta chains were read from a single sample in a study of cytomegalovirus exposure and HLA in healthy donors. Clones were read by immunoSEQ multiplex PCR, and TCRdb kept only the in-frame ones, dropping some. The sample shows about 180,000 clones, approximately 84% of them seen only once. The material sequenced was PBMCs. The origin of the receptors is a girl aged 10 to 17 in good health and CMV-seropositive. Both conserved end residues are part of each CDR3. Each record gives: V gene, D gene, J gene, CDR3 DNA, CDR3 protein. The D gene is left open where the match is weak.

>TRBV2|.|TRBJ2-5
TGTGCCAGCAGCCTTAACAGGGTCCAAGAGACCCAGTACTTC
CASSLNRVQETQYF
>TRBV6-4|.|TRBJ2-2
TGTGCCAGCAGTCCCACCCCGGGGGGCGCAACGGGGGAGCTGTTTTTT
CASSPTPGGATGELFF
>TRBV4-3|.|TRBJ1-5
TGCGCCAGCAGCCAAGATTGGGCAGCTAATCAGCCCCAGCATTTT
CASSQDWAANQPQHF
>TRBV7-9|.|TRBJ1-1
TGTGCCAGCAGCTTAGAATTAGGGGGAAGGGGCACTGAAGCTTTCTTT
CASSLELGGRGTEAFF